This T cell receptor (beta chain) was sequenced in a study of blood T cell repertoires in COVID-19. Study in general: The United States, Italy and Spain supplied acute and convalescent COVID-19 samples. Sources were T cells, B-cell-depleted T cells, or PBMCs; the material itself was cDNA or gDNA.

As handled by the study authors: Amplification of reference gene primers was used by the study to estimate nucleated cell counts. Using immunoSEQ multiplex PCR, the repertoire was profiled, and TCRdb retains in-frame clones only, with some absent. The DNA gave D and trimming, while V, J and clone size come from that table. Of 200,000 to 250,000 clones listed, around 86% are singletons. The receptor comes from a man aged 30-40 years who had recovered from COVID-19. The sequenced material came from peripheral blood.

As DNA, the CDR3 is TGCAGCGTTGAAGTGGGAGGTGAAAAACTGTTTTTT. It encodes CSVEVGGEKLFF. The V gene is TRBV29-1, the J gene TRBJ1-4, with unresolved D. The V end lost 1 base, the J end lost 7 bases, and 7 bases lay between the germline ends. Germline CDR1 SQVTM, CDR2 ANQGSEA. The CDR3 consists of 12 residues.